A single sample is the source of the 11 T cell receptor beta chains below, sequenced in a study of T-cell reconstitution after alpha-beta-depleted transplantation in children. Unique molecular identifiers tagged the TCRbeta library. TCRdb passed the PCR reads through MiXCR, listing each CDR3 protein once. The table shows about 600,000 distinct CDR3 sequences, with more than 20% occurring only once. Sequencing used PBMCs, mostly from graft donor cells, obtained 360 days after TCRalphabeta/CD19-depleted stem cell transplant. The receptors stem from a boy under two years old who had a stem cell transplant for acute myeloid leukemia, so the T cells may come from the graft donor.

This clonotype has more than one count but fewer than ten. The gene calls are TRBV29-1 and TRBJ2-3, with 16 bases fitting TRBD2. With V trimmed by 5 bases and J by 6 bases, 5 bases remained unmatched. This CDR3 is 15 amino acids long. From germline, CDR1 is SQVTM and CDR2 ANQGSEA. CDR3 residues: CSVTGTSGGVDTQYF. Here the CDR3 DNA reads TGCAGCGTTACCGGGACTAGCGGGGGGGTTGATACGCAGTATTTT.

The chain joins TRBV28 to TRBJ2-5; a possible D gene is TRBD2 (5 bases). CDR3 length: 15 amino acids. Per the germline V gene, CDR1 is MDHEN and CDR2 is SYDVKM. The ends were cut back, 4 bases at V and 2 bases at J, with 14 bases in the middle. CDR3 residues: CASSSGFGLQETQYF. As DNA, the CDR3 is TGTGCCAGCAGTTCGGGGTTTGGTTTGCAAGAGACCCAGTACTTC.

CDR3 DNA: TGCAGTGCCACTATCGACAGGGGTAGGTATCAGCCCCAGCATTTT. It codes for CSATIDRGRYQPQHF. The chain recombines TRBV20-1 with TRBJ1-5; the match to TRBD1 covers 8 bases. Germline V CDR1 and CDR2: DFQATT, SNEGSKA (reference sequence). The CDR3 covers 15 residues. The J segment lost 5 bases and the V segment lost 6 bases, leaving 12 bases of the junction unmatched.

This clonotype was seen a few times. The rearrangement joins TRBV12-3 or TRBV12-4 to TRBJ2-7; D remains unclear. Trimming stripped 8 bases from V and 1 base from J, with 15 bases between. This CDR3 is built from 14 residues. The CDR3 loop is CASPWYIGSYEQYF. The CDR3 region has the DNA TGTGCCAGCCCTTGGTATATTGGGTCCTACGAGCAGTACTTC.

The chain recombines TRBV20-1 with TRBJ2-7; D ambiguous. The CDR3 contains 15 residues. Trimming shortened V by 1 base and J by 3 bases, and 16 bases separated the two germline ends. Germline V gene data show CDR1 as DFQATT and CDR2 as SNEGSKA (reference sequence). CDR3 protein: CSARASDKTIYEQYV. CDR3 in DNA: TGCAGTGCTAGAGCCTCCGACAAGACAATCTACGAGCAGTACGTC.

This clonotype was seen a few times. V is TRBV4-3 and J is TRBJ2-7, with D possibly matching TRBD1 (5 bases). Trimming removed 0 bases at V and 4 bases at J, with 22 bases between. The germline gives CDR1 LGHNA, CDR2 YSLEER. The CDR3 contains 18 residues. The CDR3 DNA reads TGCGCCAGCAGCCAAGATAGGGTAAGGGTCAAGGCAGGGTACGAGCAGTACTTC. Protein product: CASSQDRVRVKAGYEQYF.

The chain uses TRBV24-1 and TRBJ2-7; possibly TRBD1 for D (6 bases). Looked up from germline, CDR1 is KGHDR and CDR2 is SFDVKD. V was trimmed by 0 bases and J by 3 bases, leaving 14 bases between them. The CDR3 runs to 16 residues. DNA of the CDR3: TGTGCCACCAGTGATTTGCCCCCCGACAGGAGCTACGAGCAGTACGTC. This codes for CATSDLPPDRSYEQYV.

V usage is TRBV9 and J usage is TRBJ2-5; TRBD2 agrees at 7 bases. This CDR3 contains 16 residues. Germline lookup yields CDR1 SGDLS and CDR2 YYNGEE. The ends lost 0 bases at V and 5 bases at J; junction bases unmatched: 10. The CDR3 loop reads CASSVATGGQSETQYF. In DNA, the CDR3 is TGTGCCAGCAGCGTAGCTACGGGAGGCCAAAGCGAGACCCAGTACTTC. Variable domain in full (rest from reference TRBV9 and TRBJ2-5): DSGVTQTPKHLITATGQRVTLRCSPRSGDLSVYWYQQSLDQGLQFLIQYYNGEERAKGNILERFSAQQFPDLHSELNLSSLELGDSALYFCASSVATGGQSETQYFGPGTRLLVL.

The CDR3 nucleotides read TGTGCCAGCAGCTTAATGCCGGGCCAGTCCTACGAGCAGTACTTC. Translation gives CASSLMPGQSYEQYF. The chain couples TRBV7-3 to TRBJ2-7; D unresolved. The CDR3 is 15 amino acids. The germline CDR1 and CDR2 sequences are SGHTA and FQGTGA. The V and J ends lost 1 base and 1 base respectively, with 11 bases between them.

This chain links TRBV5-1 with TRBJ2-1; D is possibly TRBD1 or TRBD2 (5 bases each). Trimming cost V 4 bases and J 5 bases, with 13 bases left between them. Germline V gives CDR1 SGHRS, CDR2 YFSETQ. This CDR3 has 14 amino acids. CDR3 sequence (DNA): TGCGCCAGCAGCCCCTCGGGGCGGAACAATGAGCAGTTCTTC. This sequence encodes CASSPSGRNNEQFF.

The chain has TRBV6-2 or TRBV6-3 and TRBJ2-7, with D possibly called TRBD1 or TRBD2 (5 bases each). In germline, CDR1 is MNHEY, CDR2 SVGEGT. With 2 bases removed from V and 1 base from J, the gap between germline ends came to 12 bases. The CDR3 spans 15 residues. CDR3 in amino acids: CASSYRHGGSYEQYV. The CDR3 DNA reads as TGTGCCAGCAGTTACCGGCATGGGGGATCCTACGAGCAGTACGTC.